Following are 5 T cell receptor beta chains from one sample sequenced in a study of cytomegalovirus exposure and HLA in healthy donors. 60 Vbeta and 13 Jbeta primers were used in PCR. The method was immunoSEQ multiplex PCR; TCRdb's version includes in-frame clones alone and lacks a portion of them. The data contain tens of thousands of clones, 60% to 80% of them singletons. Sample: PBMCs. These receptors came from a man aged 25 to 40 in good health and CMV-seronegative.

The genes are TRBV28 and TRBJ2-3; 8 positions match TRBD2. Germline trimming cut 6 bases from V and 1 base from J; bases unmatched to any gene: 3. From germline, CDR1 is MDHEN and CDR2 SYDVKM. The length of the CDR3 is 14 residues. The CDR3 region is CASRTSGRTDTQYF. The CDR3 nucleotides are TGTGCCAGCAGAACTAGCGGCCGCACAGATACGCAGTATTTT.

This clone has a single count. The rearrangement links TRBV6-1 to TRBJ1-2; TRBD1 is a possible D gene (6 bases). Per germline, CDR1 MNHNS and CDR2 SASEGT. The CDR3 is 17 amino acids. The V end was cut by 2 bases, the J end by 4 bases, with 20 bases between. The DNA of the CDR3 is TGTGCCAGCAGTGAACTAGGACAGCCGGCATTGGGCTATGGCTACACCTTC. It specifies CASSELGQPALGYGYTF.

V gene TRBV19 combines with J gene TRBJ2-1; D possibly corresponds to TRBD1 (5 bases). The CDR3 is 15 residues long. Trimming pared 1 base from V and 7 bases from J, leaving 14 bases between. Germline loops: CDR1 LNHDA, CDR2 SQIVND (reference sequence). The CDR3 bases are TGTGCCAGTAGTATAGTAAGAGACAGACCTAATGAGCAGTTCTTC. It yields the protein CASSIVRDRPNEQFF. The variable domain in full, completed from reference TRBV19 and TRBJ2-1, reads DGGITQSPKYLFRKEGQNVTLSCEQNLNHDAMYWYRQDPGQGLRLIYYSQIVNDFQKGDIAEGYSVSREKKESFPLTVTSAQKNPTAFYLCASSIVRDRPNEQFFGPGTRLTVL.

This sequence joins TRBV5-4 and TRBJ2-2; 9 bases line up with TRBD1. Trimming cost V 5 bases and J 5 bases; bases outside gene matches: 7. Germline CDR1 is SGHNT and CDR2 is YYREEE (reference sequence). CDR3 length: 15 amino acids. The DNA of the CDR3 is TGTGCCAGCAGGAATGGGACAGGGCGGACCGGGGAGCTGTTTTTT. Its translation: CASRNGTGRTGELFF.

J is TRBJ2-3 and V is TRBV7-6; the match to TRBD2 covers 9 bases. The V segment lost 1 base and the J segment 5 bases; nucleotides outside the gene matches: 10. Germline lookup yields CDR1 SGHVS and CDR2 FNYEAQ. This CDR3 spans 17 amino acids. The CDR3 DNA reads TGTGCCAGCAGCTTAGAAGGGACTAGCCTTGGCAGAGATACGCAGTATTTT. The encoded protein is CASSLEGTSLGRDTQYF. Full variable domain (rest looked up from reference TRBV7-6 and TRBJ2-3): GAGVSQSPRYKVTKRGQDVALRCDPISGHVSLYWYRQALGQGPEFLTYFNYEAQQDKSGLPNDRFSAERPEGSISTLTIQRTEQRDSAMYRCASSLEGTSLGRDTQYFGPGTRLTVL.